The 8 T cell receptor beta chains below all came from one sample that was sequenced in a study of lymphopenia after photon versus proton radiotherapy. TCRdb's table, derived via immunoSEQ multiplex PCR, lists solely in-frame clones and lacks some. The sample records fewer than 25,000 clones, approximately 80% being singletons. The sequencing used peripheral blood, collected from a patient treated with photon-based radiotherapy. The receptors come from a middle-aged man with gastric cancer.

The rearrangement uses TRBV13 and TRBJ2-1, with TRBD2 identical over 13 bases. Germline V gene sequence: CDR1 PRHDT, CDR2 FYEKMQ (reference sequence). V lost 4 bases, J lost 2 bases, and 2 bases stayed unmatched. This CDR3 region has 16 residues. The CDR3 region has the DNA TGTGCCAGCAGCTCGACTAGCGGGGGGACCTACAATGAGCAGTTCTTC. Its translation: CASSSTSGGTYNEQFF.

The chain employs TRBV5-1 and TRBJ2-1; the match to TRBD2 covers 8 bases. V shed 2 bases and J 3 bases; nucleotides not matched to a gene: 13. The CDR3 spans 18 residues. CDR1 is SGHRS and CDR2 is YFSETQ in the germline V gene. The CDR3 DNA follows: TGCGCCAGCAGCTTTAGAACTAGCGGAGACCCCTTCTACAATGAGCAGTTCTTC. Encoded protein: CASSFRTSGDPFYNEQFF.

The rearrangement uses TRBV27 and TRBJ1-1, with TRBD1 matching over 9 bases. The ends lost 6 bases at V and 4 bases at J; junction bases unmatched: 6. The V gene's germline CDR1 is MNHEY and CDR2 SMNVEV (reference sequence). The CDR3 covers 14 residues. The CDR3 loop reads CASSLGQGITEAFF. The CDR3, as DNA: TGTGCCAGCAGCCTTGGACAGGGGATCACTGAAGCTTTCTTT.

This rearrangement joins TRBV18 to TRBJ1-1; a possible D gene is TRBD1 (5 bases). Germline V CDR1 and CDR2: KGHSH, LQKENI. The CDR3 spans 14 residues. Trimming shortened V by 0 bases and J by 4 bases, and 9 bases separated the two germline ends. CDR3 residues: CASSPPGLATEAFF. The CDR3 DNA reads TGTGCCAGCTCACCACCGGGACTAGCCACTGAAGCTTTCTTT.

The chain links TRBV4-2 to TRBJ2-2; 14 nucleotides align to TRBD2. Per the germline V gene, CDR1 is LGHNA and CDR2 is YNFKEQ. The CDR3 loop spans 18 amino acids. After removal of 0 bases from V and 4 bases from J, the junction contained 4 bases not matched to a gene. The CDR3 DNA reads TGTGCCAGCAGCCAAGAGACTAGCGGGGGGGCGGGCACCGGGGAGCTGTTTTTT. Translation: CASSQETSGGAGTGELFF.

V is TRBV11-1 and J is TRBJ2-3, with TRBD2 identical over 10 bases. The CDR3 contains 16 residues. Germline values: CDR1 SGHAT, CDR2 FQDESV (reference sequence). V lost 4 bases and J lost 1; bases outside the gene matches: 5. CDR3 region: CASSSLGTSGTDTQYF. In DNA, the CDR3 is TGTGCCAGCAGCTCCCTCGGGACTAGCGGCACAGATACGCAGTATTTT.

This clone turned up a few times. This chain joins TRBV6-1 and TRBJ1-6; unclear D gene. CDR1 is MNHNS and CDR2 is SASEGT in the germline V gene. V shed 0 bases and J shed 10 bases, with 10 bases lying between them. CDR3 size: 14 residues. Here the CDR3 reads CASSEALRDSPLHF. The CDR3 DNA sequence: TGTGCCAGCAGTGAAGCCCTGCGTGACTCACCCCTCCACTTT.

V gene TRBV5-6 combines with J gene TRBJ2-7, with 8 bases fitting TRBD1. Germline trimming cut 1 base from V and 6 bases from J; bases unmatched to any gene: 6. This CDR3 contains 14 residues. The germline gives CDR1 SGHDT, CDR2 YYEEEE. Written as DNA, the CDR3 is TGTGCCAGCAGCTTGCCAGGGGGCTGGGGCGAGCAGTACTTC. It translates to CASSLPGGWGEQYF. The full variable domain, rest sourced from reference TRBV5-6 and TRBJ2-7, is DAGVTQSPTHLIKTRGQQVTLRCSPKSGHDTVSWYQQALGQGPQFIFQYYEEEERQRGNFPDRFSGHQFPNYSSELNVNALLLGDSALYLCASSLPGGWGEQYFGPGTRLTVT.